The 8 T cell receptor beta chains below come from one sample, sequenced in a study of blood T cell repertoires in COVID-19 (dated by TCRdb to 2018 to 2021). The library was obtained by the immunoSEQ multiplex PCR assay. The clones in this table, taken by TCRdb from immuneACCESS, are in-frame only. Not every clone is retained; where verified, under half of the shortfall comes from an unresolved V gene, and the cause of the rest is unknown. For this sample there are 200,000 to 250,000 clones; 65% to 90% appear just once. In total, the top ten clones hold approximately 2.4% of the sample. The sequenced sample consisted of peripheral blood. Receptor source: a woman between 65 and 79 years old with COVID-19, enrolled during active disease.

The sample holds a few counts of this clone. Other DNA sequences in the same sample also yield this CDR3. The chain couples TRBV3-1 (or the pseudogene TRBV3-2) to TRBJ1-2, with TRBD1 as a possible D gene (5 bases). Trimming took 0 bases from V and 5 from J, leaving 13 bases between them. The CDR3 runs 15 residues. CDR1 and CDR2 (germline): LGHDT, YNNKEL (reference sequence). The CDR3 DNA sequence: TGTGCCAGCAGCCAAGATTATAGGGGATCTTATGGCTACACCTTC. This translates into CASSQDYRGSYGYTF.

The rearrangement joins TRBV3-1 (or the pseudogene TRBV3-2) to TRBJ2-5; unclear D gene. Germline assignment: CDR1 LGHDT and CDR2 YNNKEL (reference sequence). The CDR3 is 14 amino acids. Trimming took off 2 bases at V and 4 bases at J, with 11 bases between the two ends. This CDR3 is CASSQPPPGETQYF. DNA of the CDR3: TGTGCCAGCAGCCAACCCCCCCCGGGAGAGACCCAGTACTTC.

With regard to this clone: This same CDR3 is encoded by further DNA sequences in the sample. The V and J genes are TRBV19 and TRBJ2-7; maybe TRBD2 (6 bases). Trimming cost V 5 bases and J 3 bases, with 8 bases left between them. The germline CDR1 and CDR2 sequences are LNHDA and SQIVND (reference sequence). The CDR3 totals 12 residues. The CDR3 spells CASSSGLYEQYF. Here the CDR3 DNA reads TGTGCCAGTAGTTCGGGACTCTACGAGCAGTACTTC.

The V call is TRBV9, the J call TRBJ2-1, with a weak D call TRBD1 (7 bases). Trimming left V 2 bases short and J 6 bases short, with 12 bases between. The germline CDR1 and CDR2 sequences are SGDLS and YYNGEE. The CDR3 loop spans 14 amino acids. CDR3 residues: CASSVAGQSNEQFF. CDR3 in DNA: TGTGCCAGCAGCGTCGCGGGACAGTCCAATGAGCAGTTCTTC.

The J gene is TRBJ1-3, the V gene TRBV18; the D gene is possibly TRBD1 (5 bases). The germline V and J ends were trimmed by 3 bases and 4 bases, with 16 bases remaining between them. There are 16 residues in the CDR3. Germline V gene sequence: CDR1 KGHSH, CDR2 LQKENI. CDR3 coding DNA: TGTGCCAGCTCACCCCTTCAGGGTCAGTCCGGAAACACCATATATTTT. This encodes CASSPLQGQSGNTIYF.

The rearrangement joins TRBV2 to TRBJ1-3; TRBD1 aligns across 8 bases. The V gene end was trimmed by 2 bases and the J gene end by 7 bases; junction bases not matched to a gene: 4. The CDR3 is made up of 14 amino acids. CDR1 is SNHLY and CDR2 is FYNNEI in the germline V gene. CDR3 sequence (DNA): TGTGCCAGCAGTGAACTGACAGGGGTTAACACCATATATTTT. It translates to CASSELTGVNTIYF. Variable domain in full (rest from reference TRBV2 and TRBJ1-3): EPEVTQTPSHQVTQMGQEVILRCVPISNHLYFYWYRQILGQKVEFLVSFYNNEISEKSEIFDDQFSVERPDGSNFTLKIRSTKLEDSAMYFCASSELTGVNTIYFGEGSWLTVV.

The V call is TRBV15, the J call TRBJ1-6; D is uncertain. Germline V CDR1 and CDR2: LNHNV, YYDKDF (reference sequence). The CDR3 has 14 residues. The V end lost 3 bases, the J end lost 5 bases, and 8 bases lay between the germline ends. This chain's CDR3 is CATSRDGNNSPLHF. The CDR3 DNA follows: TGTGCCACCAGCAGGGACGGGAATAATTCACCCCTCCACTTT.

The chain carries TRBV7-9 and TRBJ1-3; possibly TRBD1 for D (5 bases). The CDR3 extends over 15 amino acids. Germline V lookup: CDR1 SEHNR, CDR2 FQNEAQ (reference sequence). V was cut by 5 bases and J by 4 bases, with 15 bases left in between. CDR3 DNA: TGTGCCAGCAGCCAGGGAGGGGCGTTGGGAAACACCATATATTTT. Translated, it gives CASSQGGALGNTIYF.